This T cell receptor (beta chain) emerged from a study of PD-1 blockade in classical Hodgkin lymphoma. Broader study findings: Complete responders' diversity at baseline resembled that of newly diagnosed patients. Whatever underlies the repertoire differences (possibly disease activity or prior therapy) remains undefined. CD4+ TCR diversity rose significantly by C4D1, and CD8+ TCR diversity did not.

Trimming pared 0 bases from V and 7 bases from J, leaving 14 bases between. CDR1 SGDLS and CDR2 YYNGEE come from the germline V gene. The CDR3 totals 14 residues. This clone is medium-sized in the sample. Its specificity is not known. This table comes from immunoSEQ multiplex PCR, and its TCRdb copy is limited to in-frame clones, with some not included. This sample has about 26,000 clones, with roughly two thirds found just once. Each patient experienced a relapse that followed autologous stem cell transplantation, and brentuximab vedotin exposure varied. Responses achieved at best were complete response, partial response or progressive disease.

The TCR sequence derives from a human donor with classical Hodgkin lymphoma. The starting material was peripheral blood mononuclear cells (PBMCs), obtained before the second cycle of nivolumab. The V and J genes are TRBV9 and TRBJ2-7; D call uncertain. The CDR3 loop reads CASSVGSSPREQYF. The CDR3 region has the DNA TGTGCCAGCAGCGTAGGTTCCAGCCCGCGGGAGCAGTACTTC.